These 19 T cell receptor beta chains were all obtained from the same sample, sequenced in a study of blood T cells in healthy people across ages (dated by TCRdb to about 2015). Receptor amplification or capture employed 5' RACE. A second roughly 6 to 12 cycle PCR used a sample-barcoded 5' primer and a J-beta primer mix. The raw public data were reprocessed by TCRdb itself: fastp quality trimming at Q25, MiXCR clonotype calling, in-frame beta chains only. When rows share a CDR3 protein, they turn into one entry using the most common DNA and genes. The sample profile shows around 2 million distinct CDR3 sequences; around 40% of them were found once. The top ten constitute under 25% of the sample. Sequencing was performed on blood. The receptors shown here come from a human donor in good health.

The genes are TRBV5-1 and TRBJ2-5, with unresolved D. The CDR3 runs 14 residues. With 3 bases removed from V and 5 bases from J, the gap between germline ends came to 14 bases. Germline CDR1 is SGHRS and CDR2 is YFSETQ. DNA for the CDR3: TGCGCCAGCAGCTCAGGAACCTTTCGGGAGACCCAGTACTTC. It specifies CASSSGTFRETQYF. Full variable domain (rest looked up from reference TRBV5-1 and TRBJ2-5): KAGVTQTPRYLIKTRGQQVTLSCSPISGHRSVSWYQQTPGQGLQFLFEYFSETQRNKGNFPGRFSGRQFSNSRSEMNVSTLELGDSALYLCASSSGTFRETQYFGPGTRLLVL.

V gene TRBV6-1 combines with J gene TRBJ1-1; D unclear. Deletions cut 4 bases from V and 1 base from J, with 16 bases between. The CDR3 loop spans 16 amino acids. From germline, CDR1 is MNHNS and CDR2 SASEGT. The CDR3 DNA reads TGTGCCAGCAGTGCACATCGGTCTCAGTGGAACACTGAAGCTTTCTTT. It yields the protein CASSAHRSQWNTEAFF.

CDR3 DNA: TGTGCCAGCACTTCGGGACTAGCGGGGTACAATGAGCAGTTCTTC. It encodes CASTSGLAGYNEQFF. J is TRBJ2-1 and V is TRBV12-3 or TRBV12-4; 13 nucleotides align to TRBD2. The trim removed 7 bases at V and 4 bases at J, leaving 4 bases unmatched. The CDR3 runs to 15 residues.

The chain employs TRBV4-3 and TRBJ1-1, with D unclear. The germline V and J ends were trimmed by 2 bases and 10 bases, with 11 bases remaining between them. Germline CDR1 is LGHNA and CDR2 is YSLEER. The CDR3 extends over 12 amino acids. The CDR3 reads CASSQRGYPAFF. CDR3 sequence (DNA): TGCGCCAGCAGCCAAAGAGGGTACCCAGCTTTCTTT.

The table lists this clonotype with a few counts. The J gene is TRBJ2-1, the V gene TRBV13, with D tentatively TRBD2 (5 bases). The CDR3 runs to 14 residues. V was pared by 5 bases and J by 6 bases, with 14 bases between. Germline loops: CDR1 PRHDT, CDR2 FYEKMQ (reference sequence). In nucleotides, the CDR3 is TGTGCCAGCAGCCCCCGGGGAGACGGCAATGAGCAGTTCTTC. Amino acid sequence: CASSPRGDGNEQFF.

This clonotype was seen a few times. J is TRBJ1-2 and V is TRBV11-2; 8 bases line up with TRBD1. The CDR3 totals 16 residues. V lost 0 bases and J lost 2; bases outside the gene matches: 5. From germline, CDR1 is SGHAT and CDR2 FQNNGV. The CDR3 coding sequence is TGTGCCAGCAGCTTAGATCTAGCAGGGGGCAACTATGGCTACACCTTC. Protein product: CASSLDLAGGNYGYTF.

The rearrangement uses TRBV15 and TRBJ2-1, with D tentatively TRBD1 (5 bases). The CDR3 is 13 residues long. Germline V CDR1 and CDR2: LNHNV, YYDKDF (reference sequence). The V end lost 4 bases, the J end lost 6 bases, and 10 bases lay between the germline ends. The DNA of the CDR3 is TGTGCCACCAGCATGGCAAGGGGCAATGAGCAGTTCTTC. Translating it yields CATSMARGNEQFF.

The rearrangement links TRBV5-1 to TRBJ1-4; 10 bases align to TRBD1. There are 17 residues in the CDR3. After removal of 4 bases from V and 6 bases from J, the junction contained 12 bases not matched to a gene. Germline V gives CDR1 SGHRS, CDR2 YFSETQ. The chain's CDR3 is CASSRLPTGTGDEKLFF. CDR3 bases: TGCGCCAGCAGCCGATTACCGACCGGGACAGGGGATGAAAAACTGTTTTTT.

The CDR3, as DNA: TGTGCCAGCAGACTCCCCGGACAGGATAGCACAGATACGCAGTATTTT. Amino acids: CASRLPGQDSTDTQYF. The genes are TRBV5-5 and TRBJ2-3; TRBD1 agrees at 7 bases. This CDR3 is built from 16 residues. The junction had 9 bases not matched to a gene; V was cut back by 5 bases and J by 0 bases. CDR1 and CDR2 (germline): SGHKS, YYEKEE (reference sequence).

The chain couples TRBV6-6 to TRBJ1-2, with D tentatively TRBD1 (5 bases). The length of the CDR3 is 15 residues. Trimming removed 6 bases at V and 4 bases at J, with 18 bases between. Germline V gene data show CDR1 as MNHNY and CDR2 as SVGAGI (reference sequence). The CDR3 DNA is TGTGCCAGCAGACGCTTTATGGGGGAGGGCTATGGCTACACCTTC. Translating it yields CASRRFMGEGYGYTF.

The chain couples TRBV21-1 to TRBJ2-4; the D segment call TRBD1 is taken from the table without a DNA check. TRBV21-1 is annotated as a pseudogene. The CDR3 is 13 amino acids. Here the CDR3 reads CASSVREWNIQYF. The CDR3 DNA follows: TGTGCCAGCAGCGTACGGGAATGGAACATTCAGTACTTC.

This chain uses TRBV27 with TRBJ1-6; D unresolved. CDR3 length equals 16 residues. Looked up from germline, CDR1 is MNHEY and CDR2 is SMNVEV (reference sequence). Deletions cut 4 bases from V and 3 bases from J, with 13 bases between. The CDR3 nucleotides are TGTGCCAGCAGTTGGTGGCCCAACCTCTATAATTCACCCCTCCACTTT. Protein sequence: CASSWWPNLYNSPLHF.

This chain links TRBV2 with TRBJ2-4, with 7 bases matching TRBD1. The J call is uncertain, as TRBJ2-7 better fits the DNA end. In germline, CDR1 is SNHLY, CDR2 FYNNEI. The CDR3 extends over 16 amino acids. CDR3 region: CASSGGQAQTFYEQYF. CDR3 coding DNA: TGTGCCAGCAGTGGTGGACAGGCCCAAACATTCTACGAGCAGTACTTC.

This clonotype was detected a few times. The rearrangement joins TRBV4-3 to TRBJ1-1; D ambiguous. This CDR3 has 14 amino acids. Germline V gene sequence: CDR1 LGHNA, CDR2 YSLEER. The germline V and J ends were trimmed by 1 base and 10 bases, with 16 bases remaining between them. CDR3 residues: CASSQGDGVGRAFF. The DNA for the CDR3 is TGCGCCAGCAGCCAAGGTGATGGGGTAGGACGAGCTTTCTTT.

The CDR3 sequence is CSTGTVNTEAFF. In DNA form, the CDR3 reads TGCAGCACCGGGACGGTGAACACTGAAGCTTTCTTT. The rearrangement links TRBV29-1 to TRBJ1-1, with a weak D call TRBD1 (5 bases). V lost 8 bases to trimming and J lost 0 bases, with 10 bases between them. This CDR3 has 12 amino acids. Germline V gene lookup returns CDR1 SQVTM and CDR2 ANQGSEA.

This clonotype was seen a handful of times. This chain joins TRBV27 and TRBJ2-7; no clear D. This CDR3 has 13 residues. The V gene lost 0 bases and the J gene lost 4 bases, with 7 bases spanning the gap. The V gene's germline CDR1 is MNHEY and CDR2 SMNVEV (reference sequence). CDR3 sequence: CASSLSSIYEQYF. In DNA, the CDR3 is TGTGCCAGCAGTTTATCCTCTATTTACGAGCAGTACTTC.

V and J are TRBV3-1 and TRBJ2-7, with D perhaps matching TRBD2 (6 bases). The CDR3 covers 15 residues. Germline-derived CDR1 and CDR2 are LGHDT and YNNKEL (reference sequence). The V end lost 1 base, the J end lost 3 bases, and 13 bases lay between the germline ends. The DNA for the CDR3 is TGTGCCAGCAGCCAAGGAGCCAAGGGAGGCTACGAGCAGTACTTC. This sequence encodes CASSQGAKGGYEQYF.

On this clonotype: Germline is not matched at one junction end, which may reflect a read error. CDR3 nucleotides: TGTGCCTGCAGCACGGGCGGGGGGCCGAACACTGAAGCTTTCTTT. Translating it yields CACSTGGGPNTEAFF. This rearrangement joins TRBV7-2 to TRBJ1-1, with D tentatively TRBD1 (6 bases). CDR1 is SGHTA and CDR2 is FQGNSA in the germline V gene. The CDR3 runs to 15 residues.

This clonotype has a handful of counts. The chain joins TRBV20-1 to TRBJ1-6; weak D call: TRBD1 (6 bases). The germline V gene has CDR1 DFQATT and CDR2 SNEGSKA (reference sequence). Trimming took 1 base from V and 7 from J, leaving 17 bases between them. The CDR3 sequence is 16 residues long. For the CDR3, the DNA is TGCAGTGCTAGAGCGGGGGGGCCAGGCCCCAATTCACCCCTCCACTTT. It codes for CSARAGGPGPNSPLHF.